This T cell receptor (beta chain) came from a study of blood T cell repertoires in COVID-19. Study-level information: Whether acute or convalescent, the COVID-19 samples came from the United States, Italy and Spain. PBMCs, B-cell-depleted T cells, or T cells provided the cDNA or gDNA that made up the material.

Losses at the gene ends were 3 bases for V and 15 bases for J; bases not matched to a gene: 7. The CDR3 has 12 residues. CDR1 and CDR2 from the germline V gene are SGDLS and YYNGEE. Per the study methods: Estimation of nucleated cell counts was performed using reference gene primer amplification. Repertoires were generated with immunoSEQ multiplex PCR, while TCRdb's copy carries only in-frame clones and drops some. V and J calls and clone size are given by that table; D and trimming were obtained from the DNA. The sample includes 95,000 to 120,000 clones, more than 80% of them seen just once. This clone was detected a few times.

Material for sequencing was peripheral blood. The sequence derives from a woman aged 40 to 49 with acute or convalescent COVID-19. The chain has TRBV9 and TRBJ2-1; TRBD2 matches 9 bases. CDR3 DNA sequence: TGTGCCAGCAGCGCATCCGGGACTAGCTTGTTCTTC. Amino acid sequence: CASSASGTSLFF.